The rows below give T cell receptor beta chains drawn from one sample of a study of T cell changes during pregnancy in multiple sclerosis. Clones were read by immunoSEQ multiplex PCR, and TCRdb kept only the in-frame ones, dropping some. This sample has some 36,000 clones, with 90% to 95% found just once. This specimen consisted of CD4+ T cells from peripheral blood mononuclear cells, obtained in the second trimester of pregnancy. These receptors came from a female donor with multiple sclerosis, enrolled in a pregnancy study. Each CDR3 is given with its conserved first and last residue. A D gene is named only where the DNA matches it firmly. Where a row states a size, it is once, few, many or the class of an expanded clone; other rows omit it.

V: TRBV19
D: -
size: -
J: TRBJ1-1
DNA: TGTGCCAGTAGTATTCGGGGGAACACTGAAGCTTTCTTT
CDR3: CASSIRGNTEAFF

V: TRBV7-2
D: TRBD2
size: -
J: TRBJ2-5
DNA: TGTGCCAGCAGCTCGGTCTTAGCGGGAGCCCGGGCCCAGTACTTC
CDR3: CASSSVLAGARAQYF

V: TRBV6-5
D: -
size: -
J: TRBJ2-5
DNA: TGTGCCAGCAGCTCTCAGGGGATACAAGAGACCCAGTACTTC
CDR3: CASSSQGIQETQYF

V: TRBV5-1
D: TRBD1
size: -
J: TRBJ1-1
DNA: TGCGCCAGCAGCTTGATCCCGGGACAGAGTGAAGCTTTCTTT
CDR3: CASSLIPGQSEAFF

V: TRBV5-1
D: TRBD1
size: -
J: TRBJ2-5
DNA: TGCGCCAGCGGACGACCGACAGGGATAGTCCAAGAGACCCAGTACTTC
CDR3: CASGRPTGIVQETQYF

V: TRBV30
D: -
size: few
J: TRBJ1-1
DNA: TGTGCCTGGAGTCTGGGGCGATGGAACACTGAAGCTTTCTTT
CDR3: CAWSLGRWNTEAFF

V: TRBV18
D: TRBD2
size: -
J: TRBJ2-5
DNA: TGTGCCAGCTCACCACCGCAACTAGCGGGGGGAGAGACCCAGTACTTC
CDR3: CASSPPQLAGGETQYF

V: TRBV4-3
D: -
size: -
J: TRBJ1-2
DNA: TGCGCCAGCAGCCAAGAAAGGGGGATTCCTTTAACTAACTATGGCTACACCTTC
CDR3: CASSQERGIPLTNYGYTF

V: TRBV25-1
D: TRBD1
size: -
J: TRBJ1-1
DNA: TGTGCCAGCAACCCATCGCCCAGGGGGCACATGAACACTGAAGCTTTCTTT
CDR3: CASNPSPRGHMNTEAFF

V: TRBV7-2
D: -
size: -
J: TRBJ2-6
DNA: TGTGCCAGCAGCCTCCGTTCCGCTGGGGCCAACGTCCTGACTTTC
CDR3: CASSLRSAGANVLTF

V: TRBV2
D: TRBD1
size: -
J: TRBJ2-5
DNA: TGTGCCAGCAGGACCATGAAGGGCCAGGGGACAGGGGGATTAGAGACCCAGTACTTC
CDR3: CASRTMKGQGTGGLETQYF

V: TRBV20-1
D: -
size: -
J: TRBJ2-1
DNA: TGCAGTGCCAAGGGGAATGAGCAGTTCTTC
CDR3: CSAKGNEQFF

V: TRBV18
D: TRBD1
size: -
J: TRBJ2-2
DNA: TGTGCCAGCTCACGATCACAGGGGGACACCGGGGAGCTGTTTTTT
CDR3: CASSRSQGDTGELFF

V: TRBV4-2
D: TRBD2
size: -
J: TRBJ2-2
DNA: TGTGCCAGCAGCCAGTACCCTTTGGGGGGTACTAGCGGGAGACGGGACGGGGAGCTGTTTTTT
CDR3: CASSQYPLGGTSGRRDGELFF

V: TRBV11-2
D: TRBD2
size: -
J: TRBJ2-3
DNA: TGTGCCAGCAGGCGACTAGCGGGAGGACGCACAGATACGCAGTATTTT
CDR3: CASRRLAGGRTDTQYF

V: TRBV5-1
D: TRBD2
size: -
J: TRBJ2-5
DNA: TGCGCCAGCAGCTTGGTCGGGGGGAGCCAAGAGACCCAGTACTTC
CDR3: CASSLVGGSQETQYF

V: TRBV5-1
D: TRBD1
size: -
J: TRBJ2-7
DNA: TGCGCCAGCAGCTTGACAGGGGAAGGAACCTACGAGCAGTACTTC
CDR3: CASSLTGEGTYEQYF

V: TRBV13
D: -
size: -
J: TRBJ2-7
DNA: TGTGCCAGCAGCCAGGGGCCAGCTGGGTCCTACGAGCAGTACTTC
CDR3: CASSQGPAGSYEQYF

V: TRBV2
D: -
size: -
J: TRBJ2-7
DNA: TGTGCCAGCAGCGTAGAGGGCCTAACCCTCGTGGAGCAGTACTTC
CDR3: CASSVEGLTLVEQYF

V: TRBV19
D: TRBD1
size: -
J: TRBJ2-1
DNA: TGTGCCAGTAGTAAACAGGGGGGTTATTACAATGAGCAGTTCTTC
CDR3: CASSKQGGYYNEQFF

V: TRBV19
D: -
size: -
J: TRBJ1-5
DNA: TGTGCCACCTCTGATGAAGCCGGCAATCAGCCCCAGCATTTT
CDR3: CATSDEAGNQPQHF

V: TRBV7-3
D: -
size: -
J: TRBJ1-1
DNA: TGTGCCAGCAGCCCCCAGGGGAACACTGAAGCTTTCTTT
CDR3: CASSPQGNTEAFF

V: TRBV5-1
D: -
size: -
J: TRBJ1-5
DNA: TGCGCCAGCAGCTTGGGCGGGAATAGCAATCAGCCCCAGCATTTT
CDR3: CASSLGGNSNQPQHF

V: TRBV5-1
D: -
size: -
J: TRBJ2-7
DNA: TGCGCCAGCAGCTTGGCACAGGGAGTCCACGAGCAGTACTTC
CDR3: CASSLAQGVHEQYF

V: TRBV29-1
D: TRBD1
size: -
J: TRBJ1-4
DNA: TGCAGCGTTGCGCAGGGGGCGAGGGAAAAACTGTTTTTT
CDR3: CSVAQGAREKLFF

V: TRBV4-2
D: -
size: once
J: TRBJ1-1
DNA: TGTGCCAGCAGCCAAATCCCCACTCTGAACACTGAAGCTTTCTTT
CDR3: CASSQIPTLNTEAFF

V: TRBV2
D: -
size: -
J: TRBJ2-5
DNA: TGTGCCAGCAGTGAGTTGGGGGCAAGTTCGGGGACCCAGTACTTC
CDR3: CASSELGASSGTQYF

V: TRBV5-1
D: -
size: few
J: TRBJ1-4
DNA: TGCGCCAGCAGCCCAGGACACGCCCCAACTAATGAAAAACTGTTTTTT
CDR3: CASSPGHAPTNEKLFF

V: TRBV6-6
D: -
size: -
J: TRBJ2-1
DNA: TGTGCCAGCAGCTTCCCTTACAATGAGCAGTTCTTC
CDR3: CASSFPYNEQFF

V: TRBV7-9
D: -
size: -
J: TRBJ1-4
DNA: TGTGCCAGCAGCTCCCCGGTACCGAAACAGGAAAAACTGTTTTTT
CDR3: CASSSPVPKQEKLFF

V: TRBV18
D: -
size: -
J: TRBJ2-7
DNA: TGTGCCAGCAGAATAAACGGAGAAGGCGGCGAGCAGTACTTC
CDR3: CASRINGEGGEQYF

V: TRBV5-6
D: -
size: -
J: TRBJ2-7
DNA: TGTGCCAGCAGCTTGTACGGTCTCTCCTACGAGCAGTACTTC
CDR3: CASSLYGLSYEQYF

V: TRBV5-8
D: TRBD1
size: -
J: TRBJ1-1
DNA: TGTGCCAGCAGCCCATACTCGACAGGGGGCTTCGGAGCTTTCTTT
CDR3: CASSPYSTGGFGAFF

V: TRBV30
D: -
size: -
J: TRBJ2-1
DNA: TGTGCCTGGAGGGACCGGGGGTATGAGCAGTTCTTC
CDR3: CAWRDRGYEQFF